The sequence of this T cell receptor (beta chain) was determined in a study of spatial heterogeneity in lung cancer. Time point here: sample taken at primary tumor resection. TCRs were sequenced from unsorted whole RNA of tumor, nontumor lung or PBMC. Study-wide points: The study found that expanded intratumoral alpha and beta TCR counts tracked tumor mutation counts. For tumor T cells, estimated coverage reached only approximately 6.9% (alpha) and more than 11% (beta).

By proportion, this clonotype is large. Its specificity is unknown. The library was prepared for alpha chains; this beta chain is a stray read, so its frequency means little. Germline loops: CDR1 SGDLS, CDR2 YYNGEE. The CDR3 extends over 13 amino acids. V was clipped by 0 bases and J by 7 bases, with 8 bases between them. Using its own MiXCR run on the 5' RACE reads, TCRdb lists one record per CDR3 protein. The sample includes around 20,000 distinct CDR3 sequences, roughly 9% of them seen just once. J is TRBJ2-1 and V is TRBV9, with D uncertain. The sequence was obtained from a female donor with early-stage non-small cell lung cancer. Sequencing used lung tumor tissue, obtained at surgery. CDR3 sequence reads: CASSVATKNEQFF. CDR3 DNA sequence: TGTGCCAGCAGCGTAGCTACGAAGAATGAGCAGTTCTTC.